This is a list of T cell receptor beta chains from one sample in a study of blood T cells in healthy people across ages. TCRdb re-analysed the 5' RACE reads in MiXCR, keeping a single row per CDR3 protein. Among fewer than 950,000 distinct CDR3 sequences, about 37% were seen once, and the ten largest hold 10% to 15%. Sequenced material: blood. All receptors derive from a young man in good health. Each CDR3 is given with its conserved first and last residue. Fields, in order: D gene, clone size, J gene, V gene, CDR3 DNA, CDR3 protein. The D gene is left open where the match is weak. The size of a clone is reported for some rows only, either as once, few or many, or as a class for expanded clones.

TRBD1 | many | TRBJ2-5 | TRBV12-3/TRBV12-4 | TGTGCCAGCAGCCTGACAGGGTCAGAGACCCAGTACTTC | CASSLTGSETQYF
- | - | TRBJ2-3 | TRBV14 | TGTGCCAGCAGCCAAGCGAGGAGTACGCAGTATTTT | CASSQARSTQYF
- | few | TRBJ2-7 | TRBV19 | TGTGCCAGTAGTATAGGCGCAGAGGGTGGGAATGAGCAGTACTTC | CASSIGAEGGNEQYF
- | - | TRBJ2-7 | TRBV6-2/TRBV6-3 | TGTGCCAGCAGTTACTCGATGGTGATAGGTTCCTACGAGCAGTACTTC | CASSYSMVIGSYEQYF
TRBD2 | - | TRBJ2-5 | TRBV28 | TGTGCCAGCAGTTTAGTAGGGACATCTCGCCTGACTAGCGTTGAAGAGACCCAGTACTTC | CASSLVGTSRLTSVEETQYF
- | - | TRBJ2-6 | TRBV4-3 | TGCGCCAGCAGCCAAGCCCGGTACTCTGGGGCCAACGTCCTGACTTTC | CASSQARYSGANVLTF
TRBD1 | - | TRBJ2-5 | TRBV6-6 | TGTGCCAGCAGTACCATACAGGGGGCCCCCTACAATGAGCAGTACTTC | CASSTIQGAPYNEQYF
TRBD1 | few | TRBJ1-1 | TRBV6-2/TRBV6-3 | TGTGCCAGCAGTGGGGACAGGTTAGACGAAGCTTTCTTT | CASSGDRLDEAFF
- | many | TRBJ2-4 | TRBV15 | TGTGCCACCAGCAGAGACGTGGGGCGCAACATTCAGTACTTC | CATSRDVGRNIQYF
- | - | TRBJ1-2 | TRBV3-1 | TGTGCCAGCAGCCAACGGGGGGGCGTGACTGGCTACACCTTC | CASSQRGGVTGYTF
- | few | TRBJ1-1 | TRBV9 | TGTGCCAGCAGCGCGCGGACAGCGAACACTGAAGCTTTCTTT | CASSARTANTEAFF
- | few | TRBJ1-5 | TRBV12-3/TRBV12-4 | TGTGCCAGCAGTTTAGGGCAGGGGATGAATCAGCCCCAGCATTTT | CASSLGQGMNQPQHF
TRBD2 | - | TRBJ2-1 | TRBV25-1 | TGTGCCGCAGATAAAAGCGGGGGGGCCAATGAGCGGTTCTTC | CAADKSGGANERFF
- | - | TRBJ2-3 | TRBV12-3/TRBV12-4 | TGTGCCAGCACCTTGGAGACAGATACGCAGTATTTT | CASTLETDTQYF
- | - | TRBJ1-4 | TRBV5-1 | TGCGCCAGCAGAGGAGGGGGGGCTGAAAAACTGTTTTTT | CASRGGGAEKLFF
- | - | TRBJ2-5 | TRBV7-9 | TGTGCCAGCAGCCCCGACGGGACGGCCCAAGAGACCCAGTACTTC | CASSPDGTAQETQYF
TRBD1 | - | TRBJ1-6 | TRBV20-1 | TGCAGTGCTGGACCAGGGGGCTCCTATAATTCACCCCTCCACTTT | CSAGPGGSYNSPLHF
- | - | TRBJ1-2 | TRBV12-3/TRBV12-4 | TGTGCCAGCAGTCAGATTCCCAACTATGGCTACACCTTC | CASSQIPNYGYTF
- | many | TRBJ1-2 | TRBV7-8 | TGTGCCAGCAGCTTCAACAACTACTATGGCTACACCTTC | CASSFNNYYGYTF
- | few | TRBJ2-6 | TRBV27 | TGTGCCAGCAGTTCGAATGTCCGGGCCCAGGTCGGGGCCAACGTCCTGACTTTC | CASSSNVRAQVGANVLTF
TRBD1 | - | TRBJ2-7 | TRBV27 | TGTGCCAGCAGTTTCGCTTACAGGGGCTACGAGCAGTACTTC | CASSFAYRGYEQYF
TRBD2 | - | TRBJ2-3 | TRBV7-2 | TGTGCCAGCAGCTTAGAAGGCGGGGGGGGTACAGATACGCAGTATTTT | CASSLEGGGGTDTQYF
- | many | TRBJ2-3 | TRBV18 | TGTGCCAGCAGCCCGCCCAGCACAGATACGCAGTATTTT | CASSPPSTDTQYF
TRBD1 | - | TRBJ1-1 | TRBV12-5 | TGTGCTAGTGGTGTTACAGGGGCTGATGAAGCTTTCTTT | CASGVTGADEAFF